The clone carrying this TCR beta chain was found many times. MiXCR was run by TCRdb on the 5' RACE reads, yielding one entry per CDR3 protein. The sample lists about 25,000 distinct CDR3 sequences, around 4.5% occurring once. V was pared by 7 bases and J by 0 bases, with 16 bases between. Germline CDR1 and CDR2: SGHAT and FQNNGV. This CDR3 contains 16 residues. This sample was taken from a study of early T cells in non-severe SARS-CoV-2 infection. The receptor was derived from an adult who was a healthcare worker with PCR-confirmed SARS-CoV-2 infection or an uninfected control (not recorded which). Material for sequencing was whole blood. The chain is built from TRBV11-2 and TRBJ2-1, with TRBD2 as a possible D gene (6 bases). This chain's CDR3 is CASTFLGGSSYNEQFF. The CDR3 bases are TGTGCCAGCACGTTCCTTGGGGGGAGCTCCTACAATGAGCAGTTCTTC.